This TCR beta chain was obtained from a study of blood T cell repertoires in COVID-19. Study background: The origin of the acute and convalescent COVID-19 samples was the United States, Italy and Spain. Sample material is recorded as cDNA or gDNA derived from T cells, B-cell-depleted T cells, or PBMCs.

Per the germline V gene, CDR1 is LNHDA and CDR2 is SQIVND (reference sequence). CDR3 length equals 14 residues. V dropped 4 bases and J dropped 5; count of bases not matched to a gene: 6. Authors' processing steps: Estimation of nucleated cell counts relied on the amplification of reference gene primers. Profiling relied on immunoSEQ multiplex PCR, and the TCRdb table lists in-frame clones only, not all of them. The DNA was the basis for D and trimming; V, J and clone size are from that table. Here the sample spans tens of thousands of clones, roughly 91% being singletons. The TCR was taken from a man in his 70s with COVID-19, enrolled during active disease. Sample: peripheral blood. The chain joins TRBV19 to TRBJ2-5; TRBD1 agrees at 8 bases. Here the CDR3 DNA reads TGTGCCAGTAGTACGGGACAGGTCGCGGAGACCCAGTACTTC. This sequence encodes CASSTGQVAETQYF.